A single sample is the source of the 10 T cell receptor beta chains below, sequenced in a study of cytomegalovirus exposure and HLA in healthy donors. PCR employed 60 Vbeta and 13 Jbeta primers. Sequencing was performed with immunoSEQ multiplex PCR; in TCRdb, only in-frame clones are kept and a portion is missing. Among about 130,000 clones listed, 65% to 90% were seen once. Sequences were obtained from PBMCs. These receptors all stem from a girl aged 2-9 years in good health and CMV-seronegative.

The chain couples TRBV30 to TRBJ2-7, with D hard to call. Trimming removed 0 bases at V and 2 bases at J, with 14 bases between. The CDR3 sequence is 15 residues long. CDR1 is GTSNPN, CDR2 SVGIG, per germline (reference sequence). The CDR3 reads CAWSVPLLSPYEQYF. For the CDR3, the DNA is TGTGCCTGGAGTGTACCCTTACTATCACCCTACGAGCAGTACTTC.

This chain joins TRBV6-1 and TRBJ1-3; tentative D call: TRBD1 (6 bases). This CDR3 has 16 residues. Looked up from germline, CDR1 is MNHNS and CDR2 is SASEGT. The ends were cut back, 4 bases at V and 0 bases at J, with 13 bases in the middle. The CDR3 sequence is CASSAYRVSSGNTIYF. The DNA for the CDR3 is TGTGCCAGCAGTGCATACAGGGTGAGCTCTGGAAACACCATATATTTT.

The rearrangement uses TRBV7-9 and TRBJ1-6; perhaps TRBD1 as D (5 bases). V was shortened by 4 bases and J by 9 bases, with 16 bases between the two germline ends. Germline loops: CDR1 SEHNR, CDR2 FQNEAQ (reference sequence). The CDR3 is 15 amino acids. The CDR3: CASSSGGDIGSPLHF. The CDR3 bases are TGTGCCAGCAGCTCCGGGGGAGATATCGGTTCACCCCTCCACTTT.

The chain's CDR3 is CALRGGASGNTIYF. The DNA for the CDR3 is TGTGCCCTCCGGGGGGGAGCTTCTGGAAACACCATATATTTT. This rearrangement joins TRBV2 to TRBJ1-3; maybe TRBD1 (5 bases). The CDR3 is 14 amino acids. Germline V gene data show CDR1 as SNHLY and CDR2 as FYNNEI. V was clipped by 11 bases and J by 1 base, with 15 bases between them.

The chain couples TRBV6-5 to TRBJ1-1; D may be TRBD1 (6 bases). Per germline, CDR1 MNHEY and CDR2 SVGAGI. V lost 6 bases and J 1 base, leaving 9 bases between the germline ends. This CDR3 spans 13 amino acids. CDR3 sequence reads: CASRRRGNTEAFF. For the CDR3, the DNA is TGTGCCAGCAGACGCAGGGGGAACACTGAAGCTTTCTTT.

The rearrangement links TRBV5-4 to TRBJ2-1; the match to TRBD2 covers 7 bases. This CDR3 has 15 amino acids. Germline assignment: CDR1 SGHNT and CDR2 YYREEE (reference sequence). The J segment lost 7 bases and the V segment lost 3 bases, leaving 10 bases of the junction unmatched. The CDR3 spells CASSWSGTSVNEQFF. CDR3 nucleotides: TGTGCCAGCAGCTGGTCCGGAACTAGCGTAAATGAGCAGTTCTTC. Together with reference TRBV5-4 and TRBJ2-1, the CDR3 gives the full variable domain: ETGVTQSPTHLIKTRGQQVTLRCSSQSGHNTVSWYQQALGQGPQFIFQYYREEENGRGNFPPRFSGLQFPNYSSELNVNALELDDSALYLCASSWSGTSVNEQFFGPGTRLTVL.

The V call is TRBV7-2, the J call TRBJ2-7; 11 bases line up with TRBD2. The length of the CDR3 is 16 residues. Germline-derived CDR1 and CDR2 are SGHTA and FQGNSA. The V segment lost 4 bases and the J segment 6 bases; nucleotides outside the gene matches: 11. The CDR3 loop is CASSYGRSLAGGEQYF. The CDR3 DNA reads TGTGCCAGCAGCTACGGTCGATCTCTAGCGGGAGGCGAGCAGTACTTC.

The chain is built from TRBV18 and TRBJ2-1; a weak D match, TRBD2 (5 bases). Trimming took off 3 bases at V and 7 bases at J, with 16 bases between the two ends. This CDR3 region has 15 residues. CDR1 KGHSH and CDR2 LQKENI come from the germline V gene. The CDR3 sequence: CASSPPSSKPNEQFF. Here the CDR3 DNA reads TGTGCCAGCTCACCCCCTAGCAGTAAACCGAATGAGCAGTTCTTC. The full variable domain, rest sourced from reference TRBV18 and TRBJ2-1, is NAGVMQNPRHLVRRRGQEARLRCSPMKGHSHVYWYRQLPEEGLKFMVYLQKENIIDESGMPKERFSAEFPKEGPSILRIQQVVRGDSAAYFCASSPPSSKPNEQFFGPGTRLTVL.

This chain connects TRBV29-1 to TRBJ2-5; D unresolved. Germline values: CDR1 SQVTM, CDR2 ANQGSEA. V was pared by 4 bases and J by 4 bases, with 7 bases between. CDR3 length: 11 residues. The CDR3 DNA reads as TGCAGCGTTGTGAGTGGAGAGACCCAGTACTTC. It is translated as CSVVSGETQYF.

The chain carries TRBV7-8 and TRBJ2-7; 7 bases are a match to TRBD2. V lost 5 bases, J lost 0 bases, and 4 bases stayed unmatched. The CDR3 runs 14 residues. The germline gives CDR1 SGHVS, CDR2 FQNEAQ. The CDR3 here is CASSPQRGSYEQYF. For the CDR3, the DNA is TGTGCCAGCAGCCCCCAGCGGGGCTCCTACGAGCAGTACTTC.